The 15 T cell receptor beta chains below were found in one sample sequenced in a study of T cell repertoires in cytomegalovirus infection. Using its own MiXCR run on the reads, TCRdb lists one record per CDR3 protein. The sample lists 400,000 or so distinct CDR3 sequences; around 32% were seen once. Sequenced material: PBMCs. These receptor sequences come from a human donor in good health (CMV status not recorded). Some clones in this sample may be carry-over from other donors' samples.

In this sample, this clonotype turned up a few times. The chain is built from TRBV7-6 and TRBJ2-2; 8 nucleotides align to TRBD2. Per germline, CDR1 SGHVS and CDR2 FNYEAQ. This CDR3 is built from 17 residues. The junction had 7 bases not matched to a gene; V was cut back by 0 bases and J by 4 bases. The CDR3 reads CASSLALGGAPTGELFF. The CDR3 DNA is TGTGCCAGCAGCTTAGCGCTCGGGGGGGCCCCCACCGGGGAGCTGTTTTTT.

This clonotype was seen more than once but under ten times. J is TRBJ2-2 and V is TRBV5-4; D is unresolved. Trimming shortened V by 5 bases and J by 2 bases, and 13 bases separated the two germline ends. Germline V gene sequence: CDR1 SGHNT, CDR2 YYREEE (reference sequence). The CDR3 consists of 15 residues. In DNA, the CDR3 is TGTGCCAGCAGTCCTGGACCCGGAAACACCGGGGAGCTGTTTTTT. This translates into CASSPGPGNTGELFF. The full variable domain, with the rest looked up from reference TRBV5-4 and TRBJ2-2, is ETGVTQSPTHLIKTRGQQVTLRCSSQSGHNTVSWYQQALGQGPQFIFQYYREEENGRGNFPPRFSGLQFPNYSSELNVNALELDDSALYLCASSPGPGNTGELFFGEGSRLTVL.

With respect to this clonotype: Just one base apart from a much larger clone, this may be a read error. The chain joins TRBV7-6 to TRBJ1-1; 11 bases map to TRBD1. Germline assignment: CDR1 SGHVS and CDR2 FNYEAQ. This CDR3 spans 17 amino acids. Trimming cost V 0 bases and J 6 bases; bases outside gene matches: 9. This CDR3 is CASSLARGGQGGSEAFF. The CDR3 DNA is TGTGCCAGCAGCTTAGCGAGGGGGGGACAGGGGGGCTCTGAAGCTTTCTTT.

This clonotype was recorded many times. The V gene is TRBV7-2, the J gene TRBJ2-5; TRBD1 might be the D (6 bases). CDR1 SGHTA and CDR2 FQGNSA come from the germline V gene. There are 13 residues in the CDR3. V dropped 5 bases and J dropped 3 bases, with 10 bases sitting between them. CDR3 nucleotide sequence: TGTGCCAGCAGCCCCGACAGGAAAGAGACCCAGTACTTC. Translated: CASSPDRKETQYF.

A few counts support this clonotype. The chain employs TRBV6-1 and TRBJ2-5; maybe TRBD1 (6 bases). V lost 3 bases and J lost 4, with 15 bases in between. CDR3 length: 15 residues. Germline V gene sequence: CDR1 MNHNS, CDR2 SASEGT. CDR3 protein: CASSESQGSGETQYF. The CDR3 bases are TGTGCCAGCAGTGAGTCTCAGGGGTCGGGAGAGACCCAGTACTTC.

The rearrangement uses TRBV7-9 and TRBJ2-2, with unresolved D. The CDR3 loop spans 16 amino acids. Trimming left V 4 bases short and J 0 bases short, with 12 bases between. The germline V gene encodes CDR1 SEHNR and CDR2 FQNEAQ (reference sequence). CDR3 DNA sequence: TGTGCCAGCAGCTCAAGAAGAGGCACGAACACCGGGGAGCTGTTTTTT. This codes for CASSSRRGTNTGELFF.

This rearrangement joins TRBV6-1 to TRBJ1-5; D unresolved. CDR1 MNHNS and CDR2 SASEGT come from the germline V gene. V was clipped by 5 bases and J by 11 bases, with 13 bases between them. CDR3 length: 12 amino acids. CDR3 sequence reads: CASSPSPPAQHF. In DNA form, the CDR3 reads TGTGCCAGCAGTCCTAGTCCCCCGGCCCAGCATTTT.

This chain's CDR3 is CASRHSGTTGELFF. CDR3 sequence (DNA): TGTGCCAGCAGACATAGCGGGACTACCGGGGAGCTGTTTTTT. The gene calls are TRBV12-3 or TRBV12-4 and TRBJ2-2; 8 bases match TRBD2. The CDR3 runs to 14 residues. Germline trimming cut 6 bases from V and 5 bases from J; bases unmatched to any gene: 5.

There are a few counts of this clonotype. This rearrangement joins TRBV12-3 or TRBV12-4 to TRBJ1-5; the D gene is possibly TRBD1 (5 bases). V lost 3 bases and J 6 bases, leaving 12 bases between the germline ends. The CDR3 sequence is 14 residues long. This CDR3 reads CASSFSGRGQPQHF. CDR3 nucleotides: TGTGCCAGCAGTTTCTCGGGGCGCGGTCAGCCCCAGCATTTT.

A note on this clonotype: This CDR3 fails to terminate in the conserved phenylalanine or tryptophan, so it likely reflects a read error. The DNA is left out, because the CDR3 cannot be placed on it with certainty; the CDR3 is given as TCRdb lists it. The chain recombines TRBV7-2 with TRBJ2-7; the table's D gene call, TRBD1, was not cross checked with the DNA. In germline, CDR1 is SGHTA, CDR2 FQGNSA. The CDR3 contains 15 residues when both ends are counted. CDR3 amino acids: CASSPKQGYGYEPYL.

The chain uses TRBV15 and TRBJ2-7; either TRBD1 or TRBD2 may fit D (6 bases each). The CDR3 has 16 amino acids. Trimming pared 5 bases from V and 5 bases from J, leaving 22 bases between. Germline assignment: CDR1 LNHNV and CDR2 YYDKDF (reference sequence). CDR3 loop: CATSGGGMDLGDEQYF. The CDR3 nucleotides read TGTGCCACCAGCGGAGGGGGAATGGACCTCGGTGACGAGCAGTACTTC.

V gene TRBV7-9 combines with J gene TRBJ2-1; tentatively, D is TRBD1 (5 bases). The CDR3 has 15 amino acids. V was trimmed by 10 bases and J by 7 bases, leaving 23 bases between them. The germline V gene encodes CDR1 SEHNR and CDR2 FQNEAQ (reference sequence). The CDR3 DNA follows: TGTGCCACTCGCCCTAAAGGGGCGACTCTGAATGAGCAGTTCTTC. Amino acid sequence: CATRPKGATLNEQFF.

This clonotype was detected ten times or more. The chain recombines TRBV12-3 or TRBV12-4 with TRBJ1-1, with 10 nucleotides matching TRBD1. The CDR3 is 17 amino acids. J lost 2 bases, V lost 7 bases, and 13 bases had no gene match. Written as DNA, the CDR3 is TGTGCCAGCACCCCCGGGGTGGGGACAGGGGTTAACACTGAAGCTTTCTTT. Residues: CASTPGVGTGVNTEAFF.

This clonotype was found a few times. The chain recombines TRBV29-1 with TRBJ2-5, with 7 bases matching TRBD2. V shed 1 base, J shed 2 bases, and the junction held 1 base outside the gene matches. Germline values: CDR1 SQVTM, CDR2 ANQGSEA. This CDR3 is 13 amino acids long. The CDR3 is CSVEGGGQETQYF. CDR3 nucleotides: TGCAGCGTTGAAGGCGGGGGTCAAGAGACCCAGTACTTC.

The V and J genes are TRBV20-1 and TRBJ1-4, with 7 bases that match TRBD1. Trimming removed 7 bases from V and 7 bases from J; junction bases left unmatched: 6. The length of the CDR3 is 12 residues. The germline CDR1 and CDR2 sequences are DFQATT and SNEGSKA (reference sequence). Written as DNA, the CDR3 is TGCAGTGGAATGACAGGGCCTGAAAAACTGTTTTTT. This gives the protein CSGMTGPEKLFF.